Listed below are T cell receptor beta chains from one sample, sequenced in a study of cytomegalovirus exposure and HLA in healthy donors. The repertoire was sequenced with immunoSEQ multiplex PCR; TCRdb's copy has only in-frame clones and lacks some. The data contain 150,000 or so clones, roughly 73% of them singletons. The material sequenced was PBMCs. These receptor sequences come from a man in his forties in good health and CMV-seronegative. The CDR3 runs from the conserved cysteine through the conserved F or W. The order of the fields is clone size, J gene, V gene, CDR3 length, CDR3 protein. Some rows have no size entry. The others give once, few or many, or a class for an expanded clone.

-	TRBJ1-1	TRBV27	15	CASSPSVSFGTEAFF
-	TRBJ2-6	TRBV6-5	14	CASRAPGGANVLTF
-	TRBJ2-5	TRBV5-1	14	CASSPGGVRKTQYF
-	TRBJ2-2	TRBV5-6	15	CASSSGTGIAGELFF
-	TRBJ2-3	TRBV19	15	CASSTGLAGADTQYF
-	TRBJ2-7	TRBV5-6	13	CASSFQGAYEQYF
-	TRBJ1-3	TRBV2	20	CASNLSRDRGPRTRGNTIYF
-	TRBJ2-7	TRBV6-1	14	CASSEGHREYEQYF
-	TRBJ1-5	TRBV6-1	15	CASSEAYWQGQPQHF
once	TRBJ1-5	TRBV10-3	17	CAISERPGQGENQPQHF
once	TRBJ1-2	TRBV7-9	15	CASSLSPRGGSGYTF
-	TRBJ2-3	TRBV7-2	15	CASSLAGGSTDTQYF
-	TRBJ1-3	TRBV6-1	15	CASSETWGAGNTIYF
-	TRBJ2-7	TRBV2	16	CASSESWEGASYEQYF
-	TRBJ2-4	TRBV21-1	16	CASSKLSGGTKNIQYF
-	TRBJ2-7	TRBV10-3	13	CAISRDRVSEQYF
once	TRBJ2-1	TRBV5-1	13	CASSRDRRNEQFF
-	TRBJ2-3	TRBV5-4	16	CASSLAAAGMADTQYF
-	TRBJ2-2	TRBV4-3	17	CASSQPLGAENTGELFF
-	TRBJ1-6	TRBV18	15	CASSPRDANNSPLHF